The rows below give T cell receptor beta chains drawn from one sample of a study of T cell responses to AZD1222 COVID-19 vaccine. Clones were read by immunoSEQ multiplex PCR, and TCRdb kept only the in-frame ones, dropping some. The sample gives 120,000 to 150,000 clones, 88% of which show up once; over 13% is in the top ten. This specimen was peripheral blood, taken on day 0 of AZD1222 vaccination. All receptors derive from an adult in good health. Both conserved end residues are part of each CDR3. Fields, in order: V gene, D gene, J gene, clone size, CDR3 DNA, CDR3 protein. The D gene is left open where the match is weak. Clone size is stated in some rows and not others, as once, few, many or a class when expanded.

V: TRBV2; D: -; J: TRBJ2-5; size: once; DNA: TGTGCCAGCCGTGGGGGACTTTCGACGGATACAAGGACCCAGTACTTC; CDR3: CASRGGLSTDTRTQYF
V: TRBV5-1; D: -; J: TRBJ1-4; size: few; DNA: TGCGCCAGCACCCTTGGCAGCCAGCATAATGAAAAACTGTTTTTT; CDR3: CASTLGSQHNEKLFF
V: TRBV20-1; D: TRBD1; J: TRBJ1-4; size: -; DNA: TGCAGTGCTAGTAAATTAGGGGGCCTACGTAAGAAACTGTTTTTT; CDR3: CSASKLGGLRKKLFF
V: TRBV2; D: -; J: TRBJ1-2; size: -; DNA: TGTGCCAGCAGTGAAGAGCCGGGTATCCGAGGCTACACCTTC; CDR3: CASSEEPGIRGYTF
V: TRBV3-1/TRBV3-2; D: TRBD1; J: TRBJ1-2; size: -; DNA: TGTGCCAGCAGCCGACAGGGGGCCTATGGCTACACCTTC; CDR3: CASSRQGAYGYTF
V: TRBV30; D: -; J: TRBJ1-2; size: -; DNA: TGTGCCTGGAATTTCCCCCCCCAGGGATCCTATGGCTACACCTTC; CDR3: CAWNFPPQGSYGYTF
V: TRBV5-4; D: TRBD1; J: TRBJ2-7; size: -; DNA: TGTGCCAGCAGCGGACAGGGGGCTTGGGAGCAGTACTTC; CDR3: CASSGQGAWEQYF
V: TRBV5-1; D: -; J: TRBJ1-1; size: -; DNA: TGCGCCAGCAGCGGGACTTGGAGGGGGAACACTGAAGCTTTCTTT; CDR3: CASSGTWRGNTEAFF
V: TRBV2; D: -; J: TRBJ1-5; size: -; DNA: TGTGCCAGCAGGCCCAGGGATAATCAGCCCCAGCATTTT; CDR3: CASRPRDNQPQHF
V: TRBV7-6; D: -; J: TRBJ1-1; size: -; DNA: TGTGCCAGCAGCGCCTCGACAGTGAACACTGAAGCTTTCTTT; CDR3: CASSASTVNTEAFF
V: TRBV2; D: -; J: TRBJ1-5; size: -; DNA: TGTGCCAGCAGGTGGGGGGCGAGCAATCAGCCCCAGCATTTT; CDR3: CASRWGASNQPQHF
V: TRBV28; D: -; J: TRBJ2-7; size: -; DNA: TGTGCCAGCAGCATAATGAGGTACGAGCAGTACTTC; CDR3: CASSIMRYEQYF
V: TRBV5-6; D: -; J: TRBJ1-6; size: -; DNA: TGTGCCACCCGGAACACCGATTCACCCCTCCACTTT; CDR3: CATRNTDSPLHF
V: TRBV28; D: -; J: TRBJ1-4; size: -; DNA: TGTGCCAGCAAAATTACTAGACAGACCGCAACTAATGAAAAACTGTTTTTT; CDR3: CASKITRQTATNEKLFF
V: TRBV28; D: -; J: TRBJ1-2; size: -; DNA: TGTGCCAGCAGGGGCCGGTCAAGGATCCCTAACTATGGCTACACCTTC; CDR3: CASRGRSRIPNYGYTF
V: TRBV9; D: -; J: TRBJ1-6; size: -; DNA: TGTGCCAGCAGCTCCTTGTTGGGTACCATAAATTCACCCCTCCACTTT; CDR3: CASSSLLGTINSPLHF
V: TRBV9; D: -; J: TRBJ2-2; size: -; DNA: TGTGCCAGCAGCGTAGATGGCTTAACCGGGGAGCTGTTTTTT; CDR3: CASSVDGLTGELFF
V: TRBV20-1; D: TRBD1; J: TRBJ1-2; size: few; DNA: TGCAGTGCTAGTGGGGACAGGGAAACTAACTATGGCTACACCTTC; CDR3: CSASGDRETNYGYTF
V: TRBV18; D: -; J: TRBJ2-7; size: -; DNA: TGTGCCAGCTCACCCGGGACCCTCGTTGGTGACGAGCAGTACTTC; CDR3: CASSPGTLVGDEQYF
V: TRBV28; D: TRBD1; J: TRBJ1-2; size: -; DNA: TGTGCCTGCCGGGACAGCTATGGCTACACCTTC; CDR3: CACRDSYGYTF
V: TRBV2; D: -; J: TRBJ1-1; size: -; DNA: TGTGCCAGCACCCCTAGGGGAGACAGAACCCAAGCTTTCTTT; CDR3: CASTPRGDRTQAFF
V: TRBV18; D: -; J: TRBJ1-1; size: -; DNA: TGTGCCAGCTCACCGGGAGGGAACACTGAAGCTTTCTTT; CDR3: CASSPGGNTEAFF
V: TRBV27; D: -; J: TRBJ1-2; size: -; DNA: TGTGCCAGCGGGAGGGGGTTTTCTGGCTACACCTTC; CDR3: CASGRGFSGYTF
V: TRBV2; D: -; J: TRBJ1-2; size: -; DNA: TGTGCCAGCAAACAGGGACCCAACTATGGCTACACCTTC; CDR3: CASKQGPNYGYTF
V: TRBV7-3; D: TRBD2; J: TRBJ2-5; size: -; DNA: TGTGCCAGCAGCGGGCAATTACTAGCGGGGGGATTGGAGACCCAGTACTTC; CDR3: CASSGQLLAGGLETQYF
V: TRBV5-4; D: TRBD2; J: TRBJ2-1; size: -; DNA: TGTGCCAGCAGCGGGACGACTAGCGGGGGGTCCAATGAGCAGTTCTTC; CDR3: CASSGTTSGGSNEQFF
V: TRBV7-9; D: -; J: TRBJ1-1; size: -; DNA: TGTGCCAGCAGCTTAGCCGACTGGGCCCTCACTGAAGCTTTCTTT; CDR3: CASSLADWALTEAFF
V: TRBV19; D: -; J: TRBJ1-5; size: -; DNA: TGTGCCAGTAGTATAACGGGGGGTTATCAGCCCCAGCATTTT; CDR3: CASSITGGYQPQHF
V: TRBV5-1; D: TRBD1; J: TRBJ2-2; size: -; DNA: TGCGCCAGCAGCTTGGGAGGGGGCTGGACCGGGGAGCTGTTTTTT; CDR3: CASSLGGGWTGELFF
V: TRBV7-9; D: -; J: TRBJ2-7; size: -; DNA: TGTGCCAGCAGCTTAGAAGAGGGCAGTAGCACCTACGAGCAGTACTTC; CDR3: CASSLEEGSSTYEQYF
V: TRBV7-9; D: -; J: TRBJ2-1; size: once; DNA: TGTGCCAGCAGCTCCGGTTTGGGGGGTTACAATGAGCAGTTCTTC; CDR3: CASSSGLGGYNEQFF
V: TRBV19; D: -; J: TRBJ2-1; size: -; DNA: TGTGCCAGTGCGCCTGGAGATGGAGGTTACAATGAGCAGTTCTTC; CDR3: CASAPGDGGYNEQFF
V: TRBV10-3; D: -; J: TRBJ1-2; size: -; DNA: TGTGCCATCAGCCTCGAAGGGTCTGATGGCTACACCTTC; CDR3: CAISLEGSDGYTF
V: TRBV7-6; D: -; J: TRBJ2-5; size: -; DNA: TGTGCCAGCAGCTTCCTACAAGAGACCCAGTACTTC; CDR3: CASSFLQETQYF
V: TRBV6-5; D: -; J: TRBJ1-6; size: once; DNA: TGTGCCAGCAGTTACTCCCGGTCGGGGTCTAATTCACCCCTCCACTTT; CDR3: CASSYSRSGSNSPLHF
V: TRBV5-1; D: -; J: TRBJ1-3; size: -; DNA: TGCGCCAGCAGCTTAGGGATGGGGGGCTCTGGAAACACCATATATTTT; CDR3: CASSLGMGGSGNTIYF
V: TRBV28; D: TRBD1; J: TRBJ1-1; size: -; DNA: TGTGCCAGCAGTCCCCAGACAGGGAGGAACACTGAAGCTTTCTTT; CDR3: CASSPQTGRNTEAFF
V: TRBV6-5; D: -; J: TRBJ2-3; size: -; DNA: TGTGCCAGCAGTTACCGGGCCACAAAGTTGGATACGCAGTATTTT; CDR3: CASSYRATKLDTQYF
V: TRBV7-7; D: -; J: TRBJ1-1; size: -; DNA: TGTGCTAGCAGCTTAGTGACGTCGAAGACAGGTCGGGAGACTGAAGCTTTCTTT; CDR3: CASSLVTSKTGRETEAFF
V: TRBV5-4; D: TRBD1; J: TRBJ1-3; size: -; DNA: TGTGCCAGCAGCTCCGATACAGGGGTAGGAAACACCATATATTTT; CDR3: CASSSDTGVGNTIYF
V: TRBV6-5; D: -; J: TRBJ1-5; size: -; DNA: TGTGCCAGCAGTCCCCAGGGCTTCGGCAATCAGCCCCAGCATTTT; CDR3: CASSPQGFGNQPQHF
V: TRBV25-1; D: TRBD1; J: TRBJ2-2; size: once; DNA: TGTGCCAGCAGTGAATCCCCCGGGACAGGGAGCACCGGGGAGCTGTTTTTT; CDR3: CASSESPGTGSTGELFF
V: TRBV5-1; D: TRBD2; J: TRBJ2-3; size: -; DNA: TGCGCCAGCAGCTTGGGTAGCGGGGGGGATACGCAGTATTTT; CDR3: CASSLGSGGDTQYF
V: TRBV30; D: -; J: TRBJ2-6; size: -; DNA: TGTGCCTGGTGCCTGAACTCTGGGGCCAACGTCCTGACTTTC; CDR3: CAWCLNSGANVLTF
V: TRBV5-1; D: -; J: TRBJ1-2; size: -; DNA: TGCGCCAGCAGCTTGTACGCTCAGAACTATGGCTACACCTTC; CDR3: CASSLYAQNYGYTF
V: TRBV30; D: -; J: TRBJ1-1; size: few; DNA: TGTGCCTGGAGCCGTCTTTTGAACACTGAAGCTTTCTTT; CDR3: CAWSRLLNTEAFF